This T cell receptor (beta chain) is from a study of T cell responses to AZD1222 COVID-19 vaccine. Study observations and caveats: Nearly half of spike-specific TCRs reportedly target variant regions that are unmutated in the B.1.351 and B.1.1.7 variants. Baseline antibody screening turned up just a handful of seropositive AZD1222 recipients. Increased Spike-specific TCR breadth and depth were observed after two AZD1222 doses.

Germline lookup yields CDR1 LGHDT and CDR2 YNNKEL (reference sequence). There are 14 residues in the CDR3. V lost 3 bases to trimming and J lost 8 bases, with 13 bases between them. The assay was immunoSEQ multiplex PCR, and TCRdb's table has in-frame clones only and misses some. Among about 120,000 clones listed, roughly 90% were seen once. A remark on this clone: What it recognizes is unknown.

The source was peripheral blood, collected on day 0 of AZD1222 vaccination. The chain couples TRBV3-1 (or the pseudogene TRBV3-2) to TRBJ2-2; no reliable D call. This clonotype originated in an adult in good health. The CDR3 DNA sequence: TGTGCCAGCAGCCAGCGCGATAGGTGGGGGGAGCTGTTTTTT. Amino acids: CASSQRDRWGELFF.